These 25 T cell receptor beta chains originate from one sample sequenced in a study of blood T cell repertoires in COVID-19 (TCRdb year 2020). Library method: the immunoSEQ multiplex PCR assay. This is the immuneACCESS table as TCRdb keeps it, with only in-frame sequences that have V and J called. A part of the clones is gone; compared with another copy, unresolved V genes explain less than half, and the rest is unexplained. The sample includes around 450,000 clones, with around 90% observed a single time. Jointly, the top ten make up roughly 0.66% of the sample. Sequencing was performed on PBMCs or T cells enriched from blood (not recorded which). These TCRs come from a man aged 18 to 30 who had recovered from COVID-19.

This clone was observed a single time. This chain uses TRBV9 with TRBJ2-1; TRBD2 is a possible D gene (6 bases). Germline CDR1 SGDLS, CDR2 YYNGEE. Trimming removed 0 bases at V and 8 bases at J, with 12 bases between. The CDR3 consists of 14 residues. The CDR3 spells CASSVGDSGYEQFF. The DNA for the CDR3 is TGTGCCAGCAGCGTAGGTGATAGCGGATATGAGCAGTTCTTC.

V is TRBV5-1 and J is TRBJ1-4; 7 positions agree with TRBD1. Germline trimming cut 0 bases from V and 13 bases from J; bases unmatched to any gene: 12. The CDR3 extends over 15 amino acids. Germline CDR1 reads SGHRS; CDR2 reads YFSETQ. CDR3 in amino acids: CASSLATTQTGALFF. As DNA, the CDR3 is TGCGCCAGCAGCTTGGCGACCACTCAAACAGGGGCACTGTTTTTT.

The chain carries TRBV9 and TRBJ2-7; D is possibly TRBD2 (5 bases). Trimming left V 3 bases short and J 2 bases short, with 18 bases between. This CDR3 has 16 residues. Germline V gene lookup returns CDR1 SGDLS and CDR2 YYNGEE. CDR3 DNA sequence: TGTGCCAGCAGCGCCAGCCCGCTAGCCACCCCCTACGAGCAGTACTTC. This translates into CASSASPLATPYEQYF.

This clone appeared a few times. J is TRBJ2-1 and V is TRBV29-1; D perhaps matches TRBD2 (7 bases). Germline-derived CDR1 and CDR2 are SQVTM and ANQGSEA. Trimming took 3 bases from V and 0 from J, leaving 15 bases between them. The CDR3 runs 16 residues. The CDR3 DNA sequence: TGCAGCGTTGAGGGGGCGGGAGTCTTCTCCTACAATGAGCAGTTCTTC. Translated, it gives CSVEGAGVFSYNEQFF.

The V call is TRBV7-9, the J call TRBJ2-3; 8 bases agree with TRBD2. Germline lookup yields CDR1 SEHNR and CDR2 FQNEAQ (reference sequence). CDR3 length: 17 residues. Trimming took 1 base from V and 2 from J; bases not matched to a gene: 8. The CDR3: CASSLVTGGGPTDTQYF. CDR3 coding DNA: TGTGCCAGCAGCTTAGTAACGGGCGGGGGGCCCACAGATACGCAGTATTTT.

CDR3 in amino acids: CASDSLIGAKNIQYF. The CDR3 DNA is TGTGCCAGCGACAGTCTGATAGGGGCCAAAAACATTCAGTACTTC. The V and J genes are TRBV6-5 and TRBJ2-4; TRBD1 is a possible D gene (5 bases). Trimming stripped 8 bases from V and 1 base from J, with 15 bases between. Germline loops: CDR1 MNHEY, CDR2 SVGAGI. The CDR3 runs 15 residues.

The chain links TRBV11-1 to TRBJ1-1; D remains ambiguous. Deletions cut 0 bases from V and 2 bases from J, with 7 bases between. The V gene's germline CDR1 is SGHAT and CDR2 FQDESV (reference sequence). This CDR3 region has 14 residues. CDR3 amino acids: CASSLALYNTEAFF. CDR3 coding DNA: TGTGCCAGCAGCTTAGCCCTCTACAACACTGAAGCTTTCTTT.

The gene calls are TRBV2 and TRBJ1-5, with D perhaps matching TRBD1 (5 bases). V lost 3 bases and J lost 6, with 15 bases in between. The V gene's germline CDR1 is SNHLY and CDR2 FYNNEI. The CDR3 length is 15 residues. The CDR3 reads CASSDYGGGSQPQHF. The CDR3 DNA reads TGTGCCAGCAGTGATTACGGGGGAGGAAGTCAGCCCCAGCATTTT. Filled out from reference TRBV2 and TRBJ1-5, the complete variable domain reads EPEVTQTPSHQVTQMGQEVILRCVPISNHLYFYWYRQILGQKVEFLVSFYNNEISEKSEIFDDQFSVERPDGSNFTLKIRSTKLEDSAMYFCASSDYGGGSQPQHFGDGTRLSIL.

The CDR3 region is CASSSRAARTGSNGYTF. DNA for the CDR3: TGTGCCAGTAGTTCCCGGGCGGCCCGGACAGGGTCGAATGGCTACACCTTC. The chain carries TRBV19 and TRBJ1-2; 8 bases map to TRBD1. After removal of 5 bases from V and 6 bases from J, the junction contained 17 bases not matched to a gene. Germline CDR1 is LNHDA and CDR2 is SQIVND (reference sequence). The CDR3 loop spans 17 amino acids.

The count of this clone is one. CDR3 residues: CATRSGAHTGELFF. The CDR3, as DNA: TGTGCCACCAGGAGCGGGGCCCACACCGGGGAGCTGTTTTTT. The chain carries TRBV15 and TRBJ2-2; 7 positions agree with TRBD2. The CDR3 has 14 residues. J lost 3 bases, V lost 6 bases, and 4 bases had no gene match. From germline, CDR1 is LNHNV and CDR2 YYDKDF (reference sequence).

The CDR3 region is CASSPGGTGGVGELFF. In DNA form, the CDR3 reads TGTGCCAGCAGCCCAGGGGGGACAGGGGGAGTCGGGGAGCTGTTTTTT. The chain links TRBV11-3 to TRBJ2-2; 11 nucleotides align to TRBD1. The CDR3 has 16 residues. V lost 5 bases, J lost 7 bases, and 9 bases stayed unmatched. Germline values: CDR1 SGHNT, CDR2 YENEEA.

CDR3 amino acids: CASSVTRDNEQFF. In DNA, the CDR3 is TGTGCCAGCAGCGTGACTAGGGACAATGAGCAGTTCTTC. V and J are TRBV7-8 and TRBJ2-1; tentative D call: TRBD2 (6 bases). Looked up from germline, CDR1 is SGHVS and CDR2 is FQNEAQ. V was cut by 5 bases and J by 5 bases, with 10 bases left in between. This CDR3 is built from 13 residues.

The genes are TRBV28 and TRBJ2-3, with D perhaps TRBD2 (5 bases). Trimming removed 4 bases from V and 3 bases from J, with 14 bases in between. Germline values: CDR1 MDHEN, CDR2 SYDVKM. This CDR3 has 15 residues. The chain's CDR3 is CASSSGPSGTDTQYF. The CDR3 nucleotides are TGTGCCAGCAGTTCGGGTCCATCGGGAACAGATACGCAGTATTTT.

The chain combines TRBV27 with TRBJ1-3; tentative D call: TRBD1 (6 bases). This CDR3 region has 14 residues. CDR1 and CDR2 from the germline V gene are MNHEY and SMNVEV (reference sequence). V lost 11 bases and J lost 3, with 17 bases in between. This CDR3 reads CACHPQGYGNTIYF. The CDR3 DNA follows: TGTGCCTGCCACCCCCAGGGGTATGGAAACACCATATATTTT.

The chain joins TRBV28 to TRBJ1-2; tentative D call: TRBD1 (6 bases). The CDR3 covers 17 residues. Germline CDR1 and CDR2: MDHEN and SYDVKM. Trimming took off 5 bases at V and 4 bases at J, with 23 bases between the two ends. The CDR3 reads CASSKWRHRVRLYGYTF. In nucleotides, the CDR3 is TGTGCCAGCAGTAAATGGAGGCACAGGGTACGACTCTATGGCTACACCTTC.

This rearrangement joins TRBV7-2 to TRBJ1-4, with 10 nucleotides matching TRBD1. CDR3 length: 15 amino acids. Germline CDR1 reads SGHTA; CDR2 reads FQGNSA. V shed 5 bases, J shed 6 bases, and the junction held 6 bases outside the gene matches. The CDR3 spells CASSARTGGYEKLFF. CDR3 DNA sequence: TGTGCCAGCAGCGCCCGGACAGGGGGTTATGAAAAACTGTTTTTT.

This clone was detected a few times. The CDR3, as DNA: TGTGCCAGCAGTGACCCCGGGGGGGCGGGTCAGCCCCAGCATTTT. Translation gives CASSDPGGAGQPQHF. The chain combines TRBV28 with TRBJ1-5; D is perhaps TRBD1 (6 bases). V lost 5 bases, J lost 6 bases, and 17 bases lay in between. There are 15 residues in the CDR3. Germline V gives CDR1 MDHEN, CDR2 SYDVKM.

The chain carries TRBV11-2 and TRBJ1-6, with TRBD1 as a possible D gene (5 bases). The V end was cut by 5 bases, the J end by 6 bases, with 14 bases between. Germline lookup yields CDR1 SGHAT and CDR2 FQNNGV. This CDR3 region has 15 residues. CDR3: CASSLGPGINSPLHF. CDR3 coding DNA: TGTGCCAGCAGCCTAGGTCCAGGGATTAATTCACCCCTCCACTTT. Variable domain in full (rest from reference TRBV11-2 and TRBJ1-6): EAGVAQSPRYKIIEKRQSVAFWCNPISGHATLYWYQQILGQGPKLLIQFQNNGVVDDSQLPKDRFSAERLKGVDSTLKIQPAKLEDSAVYLCASSLGPGINSPLHFGNGTRLTVT.

The genes are TRBV5-6 and TRBJ2-7; D is uncertain. The V gene lost 0 bases and the J gene lost 3 bases, with 13 bases spanning the gap. This CDR3 contains 15 residues. Germline V gene sequence: CDR1 SGHDT, CDR2 YYEEEE. The CDR3, as DNA: TGTGCCAGCAGCTTGGGCGGTGCCTCTTTCTACGAGCAGTACTTC. Residues: CASSLGGASFYEQYF.

The chain recombines TRBV2 with TRBJ2-1, with TRBD2 identical over 7 bases. CDR1 and CDR2 from the germline V gene are SNHLY and FYNNEI. The CDR3 is made up of 12 amino acids. With 6 bases clipped from V and 15 bases from J, the junction kept 11 bases outside the gene matches. The CDR3: CASSGTGGLPFF. The CDR3 region has the DNA TGTGCCAGCAGCGGAACGGGGGGTCTCCCGTTCTTC.

The V call is TRBV11-2, the J call TRBJ1-5; tentative D call: TRBD1 (6 bases). The CDR3 is 15 residues long. With 5 bases removed from V and 4 bases from J, the gap between germline ends came to 15 bases. CDR1 is SGHAT, CDR2 FQNNGV, per germline. For the CDR3, the DNA is TGTGCCAGCAGCCCCTCTGGGGGCCAGAATCAGCCCCAGCATTTT. This gives the protein CASSPSGGQNQPQHF.

The chain employs TRBV5-1 and TRBJ2-2; the D gene is possibly TRBD2 (6 bases). V lost 0 bases and J lost 7, with 10 bases in between. CDR3 length: 14 amino acids. From germline, CDR1 is SGHRS and CDR2 YFSETQ. As DNA, the CDR3 is TGCGCCAGCAGCTTGGGGCAGGGAGGCGGGGAGCTGTTTTTT. The encoded protein is CASSLGQGGGELFF.

This sequence joins TRBV29-1 and TRBJ1-2; 8 positions match TRBD1. Germline values: CDR1 SQVTM, CDR2 ANQGSEA. The CDR3 is made up of 12 amino acids. V shed 4 bases and J 5 bases; nucleotides not matched to a gene: 3. In DNA, the CDR3 is TGCAGCGTTGGACAGGGGCAGTATGGCTACACCTTC. Translated, it gives CSVGQGQYGYTF. Looking up the rest from reference TRBV29-1 and TRBJ1-2 gives the full variable domain: SAVISQKPSRDICQRGTSLTIQCQVDSQVTMMFWYRQQPGQSLTLIATANQGSEATYESGFVIDKFPISRPNLTFSTLTVSNMSPEDSSIYLCSVGQGQYGYTFGSGTRLTVV.

The V gene is TRBV3-1 (or the pseudogene TRBV3-2), the J gene TRBJ1-1; no clear D gene. V was clipped by 1 base and J by 7 bases, with 13 bases between them. CDR1 and CDR2 (germline): LGHDT, YNNKEL (reference sequence). The CDR3 covers 14 residues. This CDR3 is CASSQAGEASEAFF. CDR3 DNA: TGTGCCAGCAGCCAAGCCGGGGAGGCGAGTGAAGCTTTCTTT.

The chain employs TRBV27 and TRBJ2-1, with D perhaps matching TRBD2 (6 bases). Trimming removed 1 base at V and 0 bases at J, with 19 bases between. CDR1 and CDR2 (germline): MNHEY, SMNVEV (reference sequence). CDR3 length equals 19 residues. This CDR3 is CASSLFSIGLATSYNEQFF. CDR3 nucleotide sequence: TGTGCCAGCAGTTTATTCTCCATCGGGCTAGCGACCTCCTACAATGAGCAGTTCTTC.